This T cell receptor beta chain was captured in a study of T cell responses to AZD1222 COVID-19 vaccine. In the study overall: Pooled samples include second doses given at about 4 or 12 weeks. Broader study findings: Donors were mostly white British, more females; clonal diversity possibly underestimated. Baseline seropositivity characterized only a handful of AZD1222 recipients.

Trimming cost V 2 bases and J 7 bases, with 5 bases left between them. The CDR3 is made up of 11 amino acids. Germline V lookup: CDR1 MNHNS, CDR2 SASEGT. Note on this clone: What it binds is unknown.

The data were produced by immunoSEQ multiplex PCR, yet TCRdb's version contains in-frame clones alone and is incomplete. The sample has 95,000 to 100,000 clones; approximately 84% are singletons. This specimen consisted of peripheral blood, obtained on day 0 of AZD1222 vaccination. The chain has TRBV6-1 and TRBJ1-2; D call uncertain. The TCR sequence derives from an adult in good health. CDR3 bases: TGTGCCAGCAGTGAAAGTCTTGGCTACACCTTC. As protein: CASSESLGYTF.